This T cell receptor beta chain was profiled in a study of shared T cell receptors in the human thymus listed by TCRdb under 2021. About the full investigation: The study investigated the way shared, self-reactive T-cell receptor alpha chains are produced in the human thymus.

Libraries were made using the immunoSEQ multiplex PCR assay. Sourced from immuneACCESS, this table was stored by TCRdb with only in-frame sequences that have V and J called. A share of the clones is absent; for the studies checked, an unresolved V gene accounts for under half, and the remainder has no known explanation. The table for this sample lists some 700,000 clones; 88% of them were counted only once. 0.01% of the sample is taken by the ten largest. This clone was counted between two and nine times. Its antigen has not been determined. No much larger clonotype is one base removed from it; base qualities were not supplied. This sample was shared with a second study, whose subject was human thymus T cells. According to the second study: In Finland, the donors were immunologically healthy infants who were having open corrective cardiac surgery for congenital heart defects. Thymus tissue was obtained as surgical resects removed during corrective cardiac surgery. Usage of V and J gene segments appeared to be biased in both the thymic and the peripheral blood repertoires. According to the related research, thymic TCR repertoires were highly overlapping among unrelated individuals. The study described the TCR alpha and beta repertoires in about eight infant thymus samples and four matching peripheral blood samples. Donor ages ranging from roughly 7 to 250 days were recorded, and 5 to 7 male and a couple of female infants were included in the cohort. Thymocytes were mechanically released from the tissue and were stored as pellets of roughly 10-34 million cells at -70 degrees C. Genomic DNA was extracted from frozen cell pellets with a QIAsymphony instrument. Using the immunoSEQ multiplex PCR assay, the TCRB and TCRAD loci were amplified from a standardized quantity of quality-controlled genomic DNA. Amplicons spanned the V(D)J region at a length sufficient to cover the CDR3 and identify V and J genes. The amplicons were sequenced on an Illumina platform via the commercial immunoSEQ service. Corrections for primer bias and sequencing errors followed previously described methods, while TCRAD and TCRB definitions were based on the IMGT database. Repertoires were analysed with immunoSEQ Analyzer 3.0 and VDJTools, covering basic statistics, V/J segment usage, diversity estimates, rarefaction and pairwise overlap. Diversity was estimated using the Chao1, ChaoE, Efron-Thisted, Shannon and inverse Simpson indices, and was also estimated on datasets down-sampled to the size of the smallest sample. Repertoire overlap was determined by strict matching of CDR3 nucleotide sequence, V gene and J gene, and Jaccard-based multidimensional scaling clustering was applied. On average, thymus samples gave around 810,000 unique TCRB clonotypes, whereas blood samples gave about 92,000.

This sequence was found in a boy in the first two years of life with a congenital heart defect. Donor details come from another sample of the same person, matched by shared clones. The sample consisted of thymocytes.

The nucleotides read TGTGCCAGCAGTTTCGCAAGGACAGGGCGAGAGACCCAGTACTTC. Its protein reads: CASSFARTGRETQYF. Rearrangement joined TRBV28 to TRBJ2-5; 8 junctional bases match TRBD1. CDR1 and CDR2, per the germline V gene, are MDHEN and SYDVKM. V loses 3 bases at its end and J loses 4 bases; junction bases beyond the gene matches: 7. Counted from cysteine to phenylalanine, this CDR3 has 15 amino acids. Solely the CDR3 DNA is kept, with 45 bases framed from the first base.